This T cell receptor (beta chain) was observed in a study of blood T cell repertoires in COVID-19. Across the study: Some COVID-19 samples were acute and others convalescent; all came from the United States, Italy and Spain.

The table lists this clone with a few counts. The repertoire was sequenced with immunoSEQ multiplex PCR; TCRdb's copy has only in-frame clones and lacks some. The sample contains 150,000 to 200,000 clones, around three quarters of which appear only once. Sequenced input: peripheral blood. The sequence was collected from a man between 60 and 75 years old with acute or convalescent COVID-19.

CDR3 bases: TGTGCCAGCAGTTACGGAGAGGGGAGGAGGACTGAAGCTTTCTTT. It encodes CASSYGEGRRTEAFF. This chain joins TRBV6-6 and TRBJ1-1; D might be TRBD1 (5 bases). This CDR3 comprises 15 residues. The V end lost 2 bases, the J end lost 5 bases, and 15 bases lay between the germline ends. Germline CDR1 MNHNY, CDR2 SVGAGI (reference sequence).